This is a list of T cell receptor beta chains from one sample in a study of CD8 T cells in Susac syndrome. Via MiXCR, TCRdb re-called the immunoSEQ multiplex PCR reads, giving one row per CDR3 protein. The data show 150,000 to 200,000 distinct CDR3 sequences, 90% to 95% seen once. The sequenced sample was CD4+ T cells from PBMCs. The receptors stem from a human donor with Susac syndrome. CDR3s include the opening cysteine and the closing phenylalanine or tryptophan. The D gene is left open where the match is weak. Clone size is stated in some rows and not others, as once, few, many or a class when expanded.

j_call: TRBJ2-3; clone_size: once; d_call: TRBD2; v_call: TRBV20-1; cdr3_nt: TGCAGTGCTCCCCTGACTAGCGGATTCTCGAATACGCAGTATTTT; cdr3_aa: CSAPLTSGFSNTQYF
j_call: TRBJ1-2; clone_size: NA; d_call: TRBD1; v_call: TRBV6-5; cdr3_nt: TGTGCCAGCAGTTATACCGGACAGGGGAGAAGAAACTATGGCTACACCTTC; cdr3_aa: CASSYTGQGRRNYGYTF
j_call: TRBJ2-7; clone_size: NA; d_call: NA; v_call: TRBV10-3; cdr3_nt: TGTGCCTCGAGGACGGAATCCTACGAGCAGTACTTC; cdr3_aa: CASRTESYEQYF
j_call: TRBJ1-4; clone_size: NA; d_call: NA; v_call: TRBV5-1; cdr3_nt: TGCGCCAGCAGTATAAACGGGGGTTCTAATGAAAAACTGTTTTTT; cdr3_aa: CASSINGGSNEKLFF
j_call: TRBJ2-5; clone_size: NA; d_call: NA; v_call: TRBV20-1; cdr3_nt: TGCAGTGCTGGGGGGGGCCAGGAGACCCAGTACTTC; cdr3_aa: CSAGGGQETQYF
j_call: TRBJ2-3; clone_size: NA; d_call: NA; v_call: TRBV5-4; cdr3_nt: TGTGCCAGCAGCTTTCAGGGTAGCACAGATACGCAGTATTTT; cdr3_aa: CASSFQGSTDTQYF
j_call: TRBJ1-1; clone_size: NA; d_call: NA; v_call: TRBV30; cdr3_nt: TGTGCCTGGAGTGTCGTGACAATGAACACTGAAGCTTTCTTT; cdr3_aa: CAWSVVTMNTEAFF
j_call: TRBJ1-5; clone_size: once; d_call: NA; v_call: TRBV12-3/TRBV12-4; cdr3_nt: TGTGCCAGCAGGGCCGCGGCGGGGAATCAGCCCCAGCATTTT; cdr3_aa: CASRAAAGNQPQHF
j_call: TRBJ1-5; clone_size: NA; d_call: TRBD1; v_call: TRBV19; cdr3_nt: TGTGCCAGTAGCCCCGAGGGACAGTGGCGGGATCAGCCCCAGCATTTT; cdr3_aa: CASSPEGQWRDQPQHF
j_call: TRBJ2-1; clone_size: NA; d_call: TRBD1; v_call: TRBV20-1; cdr3_nt: TGCAGTGCTGGATCCCCGACAGGGGATTTAAATGAGCAGTTCTTC; cdr3_aa: CSAGSPTGDLNEQFF
j_call: TRBJ2-3; clone_size: few; d_call: TRBD2; v_call: TRBV2; cdr3_nt: TGTGCCAGCAGTGGTCGACTAGCGGGGGCCACAGATACGCAGTATTTT; cdr3_aa: CASSGRLAGATDTQYF
j_call: TRBJ1-4; clone_size: NA; d_call: NA; v_call: TRBV14; cdr3_nt: TGTGCCAGCAGCCACAATACCGGGACCGTTAAAGAAAAACTGTTTTTT; cdr3_aa: CASSHNTGTVKEKLFF
j_call: TRBJ2-3; clone_size: NA; d_call: TRBD2; v_call: TRBV20-1; cdr3_nt: TGCAGTGCTTTTCGCCCGACTAGCGGGGGGGCGGGCACAGATACGCAGTATTTT; cdr3_aa: CSAFRPTSGGAGTDTQYF
j_call: TRBJ1-1; clone_size: NA; d_call: NA; v_call: TRBV28; cdr3_nt: TGTGCCAGCAGTCACCCTACTCCCCTTTCACACATGAACACTGAAGCTTTCTTT; cdr3_aa: CASSHPTPLSHMNTEAFF
j_call: TRBJ1-5; clone_size: NA; d_call: NA; v_call: TRBV12-3/TRBV12-4; cdr3_nt: TGTGCCAGCAGTTTAAGGGGACACAATAGCAATCAGCCCCAGCATTTT; cdr3_aa: CASSLRGHNSNQPQHF
j_call: TRBJ2-1; clone_size: NA; d_call: NA; v_call: TRBV10-3; cdr3_nt: TGTGCCATCAGTGCCGATTACAATGAGCAGTTCTTC; cdr3_aa: CAISADYNEQFF
j_call: TRBJ2-1; clone_size: NA; d_call: TRBD2; v_call: TRBV5-1; cdr3_nt: TGCGCCAGCAGCTTGGCGTCTAGCGGGGGAAATGAGCAGTTCTTC; cdr3_aa: CASSLASSGGNEQFF
j_call: TRBJ1-5; clone_size: NA; d_call: NA; v_call: TRBV28; cdr3_nt: TGTGCCAGCAGTGCTCGCCATCCGGGGGTAAGGGGATATAGCAATCAGCCCCAGCATTTT; cdr3_aa: CASSARHPGVRGYSNQPQHF
j_call: TRBJ2-5; clone_size: NA; d_call: TRBD1; v_call: TRBV20-1; cdr3_nt: TGCAGTGCGAGGGACAGGGACGTGACCCAGTACTTC; cdr3_aa: CSARDRDVTQYF
j_call: TRBJ1-2; clone_size: NA; d_call: NA; v_call: TRBV10-3; cdr3_nt: TGTGCCATCAGTGACGTAGGCTATGGCTACACCTTC; cdr3_aa: CAISDVGYGYTF
j_call: TRBJ2-2; clone_size: NA; d_call: NA; v_call: TRBV5-1; cdr3_nt: TGCGCCAGCAGCGTATCCTGGGGGTCTAACACCGGGGAGCTGTTTTTT; cdr3_aa: CASSVSWGSNTGELFF
j_call: TRBJ2-3; clone_size: NA; d_call: NA; v_call: TRBV12-3/TRBV12-4; cdr3_nt: TGTGCCAGCAGTTTAGGAACCCAGCCAGATACGCAGTATTTT; cdr3_aa: CASSLGTQPDTQYF
j_call: TRBJ2-2; clone_size: NA; d_call: TRBD1; v_call: TRBV10-3; cdr3_nt: TGTGCCATCAGTGGACAGGGTCGCACCGGGGAGCTGTTTTTT; cdr3_aa: CAISGQGRTGELFF
j_call: TRBJ2-1; clone_size: NA; d_call: NA; v_call: TRBV5-4; cdr3_nt: TGTGCCAGCAGCTTTTATGATTTGTACAATGAGCAGTTCTTC; cdr3_aa: CASSFYDLYNEQFF
j_call: TRBJ1-3; clone_size: NA; d_call: TRBD1; v_call: TRBV30; cdr3_nt: TGTGCCTCCAGGACAGGGGGCTCTGGAAACACCATATATTTT; cdr3_aa: CASRTGGSGNTIYF
j_call: TRBJ1-3; clone_size: NA; d_call: TRBD1; v_call: TRBV5-1; cdr3_nt: TGCGCCAGCAGCGGGGGACAGGGGAATGGTGGAAACACCATATATTTT; cdr3_aa: CASSGGQGNGGNTIYF
j_call: TRBJ2-2; clone_size: NA; d_call: TRBD1; v_call: TRBV4-1; cdr3_nt: TGCGCCAGCAGCCAAGTGCTTGCACAGGGGGCAACCGGGGAGCTGTTTTTT; cdr3_aa: CASSQVLAQGATGELFF
j_call: TRBJ2-7; clone_size: few; d_call: NA; v_call: TRBV2; cdr3_nt: TGTGCCAGCAGTGAAAAGGGGTACGAGCAGTACTTC; cdr3_aa: CASSEKGYEQYF
j_call: TRBJ2-6; clone_size: NA; d_call: TRBD1; v_call: TRBV5-1; cdr3_nt: TGCGCCAGCAGCTTGGCTTTCGGACAGGGGGCTAGGGCCAACGTCCTGACTTTC; cdr3_aa: CASSLAFGQGARANVLTF
j_call: TRBJ2-1; clone_size: NA; d_call: TRBD2; v_call: TRBV5-1; cdr3_nt: TGCGCCAGCAGCGCGACGGTCTTCGGGAGGGATGAGCAGTTCTTC; cdr3_aa: CASSATVFGRDEQFF
j_call: TRBJ1-2; clone_size: NA; d_call: NA; v_call: TRBV21-1; cdr3_nt: TGTGCCAGCAGCTTCCGTCTTACAGGGAACTATGGCTACACCTTC; cdr3_aa: CASSFRLTGNYGYTF
j_call: TRBJ2-3; clone_size: NA; d_call: TRBD1; v_call: TRBV12-5; cdr3_nt: TGTGCTAGTGGTGGCCGGGACAGATACACAGATACGCAGTATTTT; cdr3_aa: CASGGRDRYTDTQYF
j_call: TRBJ2-3; clone_size: NA; d_call: NA; v_call: TRBV5-4; cdr3_nt: TGTGCCAGCAGGAAAGAAGATACGCAGTATTTT; cdr3_aa: CASRKEDTQYF
j_call: TRBJ2-7; clone_size: NA; d_call: TRBD2; v_call: TRBV4-1; cdr3_nt: TGCGCCAGCAGCCCTAATAGCGGGAGGTACGAGCAGTACTTC; cdr3_aa: CASSPNSGRYEQYF
j_call: TRBJ1-2; clone_size: NA; d_call: TRBD1; v_call: TRBV7-2; cdr3_nt: TGTGCCAGCAGCTCGGACAGGGGGCTTACTCGGGGCTACACCTTC; cdr3_aa: CASSSDRGLTRGYTF
j_call: TRBJ2-7; clone_size: NA; d_call: TRBD1; v_call: TRBV12-5; cdr3_nt: TGTGCTAGTGGTTTCGGTCGGGACAGGGGGCACTACGAGCAGTACTTC; cdr3_aa: CASGFGRDRGHYEQYF
j_call: TRBJ2-2; clone_size: NA; d_call: NA; v_call: TRBV14; cdr3_nt: TGTGCCAGCAGCCCACCGGGGACAGCGGGAAACACCGGGGAGCTGTTTTTT; cdr3_aa: CASSPPGTAGNTGELFF
j_call: TRBJ1-5; clone_size: NA; d_call: NA; v_call: TRBV12-3/TRBV12-4; cdr3_nt: TGTGCCAGCAGAGGACAGTCAGGAGACAATCAGCCCCAGCATTTT; cdr3_aa: CASRGQSGDNQPQHF
j_call: TRBJ2-7; clone_size: NA; d_call: NA; v_call: TRBV28; cdr3_nt: TGTGCCAGCAGTTTATCCGGCCCCTACGAGCAGTACTTC; cdr3_aa: CASSLSGPYEQYF
j_call: TRBJ1-1; clone_size: NA; d_call: NA; v_call: TRBV19; cdr3_nt: TGTGCCAGTCTTTTTTCCCGGGGGAGTACTGAAGCTTTCTTT; cdr3_aa: CASLFSRGSTEAFF
j_call: TRBJ1-2; clone_size: once; d_call: NA; v_call: TRBV27; cdr3_nt: TGTGCCAGCAGTTTGTCTCAGGGGAATGGCTACACCTTC; cdr3_aa: CASSLSQGNGYTF
j_call: TRBJ2-7; clone_size: NA; d_call: NA; v_call: TRBV20-1; cdr3_nt: TGCAGTGCGAAGGTAGCGGCCGAGCAGTACTTC; cdr3_aa: CSAKVAAEQYF
j_call: TRBJ2-2; clone_size: NA; d_call: NA; v_call: TRBV19; cdr3_nt: TGTGCCAGTAGTATCATTGCGCAAGCCACCGGGGAGCTGTTTTTT; cdr3_aa: CASSIIAQATGELFF
j_call: TRBJ1-2; clone_size: NA; d_call: TRBD1; v_call: TRBV5-1; cdr3_nt: TGCGCCAGCAGCTTGGGACAGGGAAGTAACTATGGCTACACCTTC; cdr3_aa: CASSLGQGSNYGYTF
j_call: TRBJ1-2; clone_size: NA; d_call: TRBD1; v_call: TRBV6-5; cdr3_nt: TGTGCCAGCAGCCTAGGAGCAGGGGGGAACTATGGCTACACCTTC; cdr3_aa: CASSLGAGGNYGYTF
j_call: TRBJ1-2; clone_size: NA; d_call: NA; v_call: TRBV6-1; cdr3_nt: TGTGCCAGCAGTGAAGATATCCGAGGGAACTATGGCTACACCTTC; cdr3_aa: CASSEDIRGNYGYTF
j_call: TRBJ1-1; clone_size: NA; d_call: NA; v_call: TRBV21-1; cdr3_nt: TGTGCCAGTAAAGTGGGGGGGGAAGCTTTCTTT; cdr3_aa: CASKVGGEAFF
j_call: TRBJ2-7; clone_size: NA; d_call: NA; v_call: TRBV18; cdr3_nt: TGTGCCAGCTCACCCGGGGACCTTCATGGGGAGCAGTACTTC; cdr3_aa: CASSPGDLHGEQYF